Below, one TCR beta chain is given with its context. The target antigen is unknown. The authors sorted CD4+ naive, central memory, regulatory and stem cell-like memory cells via CD45RO/CCR7/CD25/CD127/CD95/CD27. Looked up from germline, CDR1 is SGHDT and CDR2 is YYEEEE. V was clipped by 1 base and J by 1 base, with 17 bases between them. This CDR3 has 17 amino acids. The data belong to a study of beta chain features in type 1 diabetes. General study results and limits: Naive, central memory and regulatory TCRB repertoires appeared more similar among patients than healthy donors. Amplification by PCR could prefer shorter templates, with the same effect in patients and controls. A moderate, significant TCRB CDR3 shortening appeared in type 1 diabetes across four CD4+ subsets.

The authors reverse transcribed all of the isolated RNA, so sequencing captured expressed TCRB transcripts. The assay was immunoSEQ multiplex PCR, and TCRdb's table has in-frame clones only and misses some. This table holds 810,000 or so clones, around a sixth found once. The V and J genes are TRBV5-6 and TRBJ1-1; D uncertain. The sequenced sample consisted of naive CD4+ T cells from blood. The sequence was collected from a woman under 30 in good health. The CDR3 loop is CASSLTKRSRPNTEAFF. CDR3 DNA sequence: TGTGCCAGCAGCTTGACCAAGCGATCCCGCCCGAACACTGAAGCTTTCTTT.